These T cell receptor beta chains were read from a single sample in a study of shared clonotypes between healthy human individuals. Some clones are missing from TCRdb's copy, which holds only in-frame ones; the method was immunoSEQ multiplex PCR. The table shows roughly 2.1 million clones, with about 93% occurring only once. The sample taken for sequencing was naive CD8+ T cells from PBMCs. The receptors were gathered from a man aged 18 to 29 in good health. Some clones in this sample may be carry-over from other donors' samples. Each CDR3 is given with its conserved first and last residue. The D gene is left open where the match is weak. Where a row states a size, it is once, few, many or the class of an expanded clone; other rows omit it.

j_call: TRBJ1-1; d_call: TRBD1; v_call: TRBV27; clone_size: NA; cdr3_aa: CASSSPGGADTEAFF; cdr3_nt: TGTGCCAGCAGTTCTCCAGGGGGCGCTGACACTGAAGCTTTCTTT
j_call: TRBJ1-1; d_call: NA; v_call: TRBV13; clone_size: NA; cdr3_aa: CASSLEGGTEAFF; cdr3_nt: TGTGCCAGCAGCTTAGAAGGGGGCACTGAAGCTTTCTTT
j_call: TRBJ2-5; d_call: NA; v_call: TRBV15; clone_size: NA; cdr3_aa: CATSRSITGAGETQYF; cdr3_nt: TGTGCCACCAGCAGATCCATAACGGGGGCGGGAGAGACCCAGTACTTC
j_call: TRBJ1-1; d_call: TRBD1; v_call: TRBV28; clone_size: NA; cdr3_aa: CASTLPGQGLLNTEAFF; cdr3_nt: TGTGCCAGCACCTTACCGGGACAGGGACTTTTGAACACTGAAGCTTTCTTT
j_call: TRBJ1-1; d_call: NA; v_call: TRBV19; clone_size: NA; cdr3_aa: CASSIGIREAFF; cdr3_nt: TGTGCCAGTAGTATAGGTATCCGTGAAGCTTTCTTT
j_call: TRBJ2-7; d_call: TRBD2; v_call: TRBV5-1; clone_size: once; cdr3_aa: CASSLESGIIGEQYF; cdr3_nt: TGCGCCAGCAGCTTGGAAAGCGGGATCATAGGCGAGCAGTACTTC
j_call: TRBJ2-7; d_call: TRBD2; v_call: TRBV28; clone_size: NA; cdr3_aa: CASSLSPVLAGGEQYF; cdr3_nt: TGTGCCAGCAGTTTATCCCCCGTCCTAGCGGGAGGCGAGCAGTACTTC
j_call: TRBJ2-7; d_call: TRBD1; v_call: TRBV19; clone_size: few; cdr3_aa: CASSMWTGVEQYF; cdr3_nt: TGTGCCAGTAGTATGTGGACAGGGGTCGAGCAGTACTTC
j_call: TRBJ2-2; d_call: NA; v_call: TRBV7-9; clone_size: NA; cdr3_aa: CAKSAGELFF; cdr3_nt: TGTGCCAAGAGTGCCGGGGAGCTGTTTTTT
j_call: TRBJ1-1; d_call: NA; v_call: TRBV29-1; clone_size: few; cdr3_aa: CSVVGTKVSEAFF; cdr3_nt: TGCAGCGTTGTAGGGACAAAGGTCTCTGAAGCTTTCTTT
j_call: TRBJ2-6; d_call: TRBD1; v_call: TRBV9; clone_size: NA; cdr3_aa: CASSVSPDRESLGANVLTF; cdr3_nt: TGTGCCAGCAGCGTATCCCCGGACAGGGAATCTTTGGGGGCCAACGTCCTGACTTTC
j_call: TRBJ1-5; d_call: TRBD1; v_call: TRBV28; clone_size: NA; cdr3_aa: CASSPLDREQQPQHF; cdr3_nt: TGTGCCAGCAGCCCTCTAGACAGGGAACAACAGCCCCAGCATTTT
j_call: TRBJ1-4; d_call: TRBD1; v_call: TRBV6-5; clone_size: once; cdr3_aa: CASSAGTGDIRLFF; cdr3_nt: TGTGCCAGCAGCGCCGGGACAGGGGACATTCGCCTGTTTTTT
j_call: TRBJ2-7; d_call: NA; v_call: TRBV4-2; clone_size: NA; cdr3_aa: CASSPKDGTSYEQYF; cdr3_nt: TGTGCCAGCAGCCCTAAAGACGGGACCTCCTACGAGCAGTACTTC
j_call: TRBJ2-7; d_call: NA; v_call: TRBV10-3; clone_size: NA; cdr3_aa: CAISERALTSRGGYEQYF; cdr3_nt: TGTGCCATCAGTGAGCGGGCTCTGACTAGCAGGGGAGGGTACGAGCAGTACTTC
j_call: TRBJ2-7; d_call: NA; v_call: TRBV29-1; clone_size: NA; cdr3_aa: CSVVGTEQYF; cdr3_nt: TGCAGCGTTGTAGGGACCGAGCAGTACTTC
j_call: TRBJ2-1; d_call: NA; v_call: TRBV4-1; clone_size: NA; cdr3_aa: CASSPPRYNEQFF; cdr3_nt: TGCGCCAGCAGTCCACCCAGATACAATGAGCAGTTCTTC
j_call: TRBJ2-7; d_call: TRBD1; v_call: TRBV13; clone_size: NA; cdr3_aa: CASSPSGTGGYEQYF; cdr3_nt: TGTGCCAGCAGCCCCTCCGGGACAGGGGGCTACGAGCAGTACTTC
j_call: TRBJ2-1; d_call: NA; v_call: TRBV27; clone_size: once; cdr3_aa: CASSLMGTEANEQFF; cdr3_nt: TGTGCCAGCAGTTTAATGGGGACCGAGGCCAATGAGCAGTTCTTC
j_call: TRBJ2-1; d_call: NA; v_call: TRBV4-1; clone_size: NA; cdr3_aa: CASSPRVVKYNEQFF; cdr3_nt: TGCGCCAGCAGCCCTCGGGTTGTCAAATACAATGAGCAGTTCTTC
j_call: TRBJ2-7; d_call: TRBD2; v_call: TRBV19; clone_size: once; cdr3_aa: CASSVGTSGLGEQYF; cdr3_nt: TGTGCCAGTAGTGTGGGGACTAGCGGGCTCGGCGAGCAGTACTTC
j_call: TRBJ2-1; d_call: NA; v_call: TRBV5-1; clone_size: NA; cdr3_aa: CASSPRLTGTTDNEQFF; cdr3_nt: TGCGCCAGCAGCCCAAGATTAACCGGGACGACGGACAATGAGCAGTTCTTC
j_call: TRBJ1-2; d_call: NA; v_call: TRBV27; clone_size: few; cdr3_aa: CASSPGTAGYTF; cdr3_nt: TGTGCCAGCAGCCCTGGTACAGCGGGCTACACCTTC
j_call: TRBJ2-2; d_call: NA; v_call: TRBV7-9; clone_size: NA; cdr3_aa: CASSFSGDTNTGELFF; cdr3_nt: TGTGCCAGCAGCTTCTCGGGAGACACGAACACCGGGGAGCTGTTTTTT
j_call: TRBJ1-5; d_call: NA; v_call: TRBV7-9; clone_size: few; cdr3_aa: CASSLAGQPQHF; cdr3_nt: TGTGCCAGCAGCTTAGCGGGGCAGCCCCAGCATTTT
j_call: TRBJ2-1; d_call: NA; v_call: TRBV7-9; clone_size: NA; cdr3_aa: CASSLALQGGFF; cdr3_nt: TGTGCCAGCAGCTTAGCGTTACAAGGAGGGTTCTTC
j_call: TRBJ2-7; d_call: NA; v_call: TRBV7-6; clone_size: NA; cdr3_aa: CASSLASGTSSYEQYF; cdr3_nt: TGTGCCAGCAGCTTAGCGTCCGGGACATCGTCCTACGAGCAGTACTTC
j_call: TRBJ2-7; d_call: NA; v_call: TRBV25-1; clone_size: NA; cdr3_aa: CASSPGLGGYEQYF; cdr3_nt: TGTGCCAGCAGTCCCGGGTTAGGGGGCTACGAGCAGTACTTC
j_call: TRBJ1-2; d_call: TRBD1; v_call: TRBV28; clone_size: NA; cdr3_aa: CASTDRAEVDYGYTF; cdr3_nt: TGTGCCAGCACCGACAGGGCGGAGGTTGACTATGGCTACACCTTC
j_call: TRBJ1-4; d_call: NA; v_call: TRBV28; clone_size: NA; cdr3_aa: CASSLTLVNEKLFF; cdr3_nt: TGTGCCAGCAGTTTAACCCTGGTTAATGAAAAACTGTTTTTT
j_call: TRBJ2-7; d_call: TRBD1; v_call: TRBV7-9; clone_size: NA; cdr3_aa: CASSLPGQGYEQYF; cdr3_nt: TGTGCCAGCAGCTTACCGGGACAGGGGTACGAGCAGTACTTC
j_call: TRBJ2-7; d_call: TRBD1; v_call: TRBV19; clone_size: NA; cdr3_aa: CASSMTGMNEQYF; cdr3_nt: TGTGCCAGTAGTATGACAGGGATGAACGAGCAGTACTTC
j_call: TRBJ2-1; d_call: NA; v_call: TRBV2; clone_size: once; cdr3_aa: CASRAPMDEQFF; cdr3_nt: TGTGCCAGCAGAGCACCCATGGATGAGCAGTTCTTC
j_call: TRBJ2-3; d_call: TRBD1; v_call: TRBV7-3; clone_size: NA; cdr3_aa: CASSPDRGQDTQYF; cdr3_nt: TGTGCCAGCAGCCCTGACAGGGGGCAAGATACGCAGTATTTT
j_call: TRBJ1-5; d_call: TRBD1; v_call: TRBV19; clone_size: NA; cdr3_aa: CDPGQGPNQPQHF; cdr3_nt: TGTGACCCGGGACAGGGACCCAATCAGCCCCAGCATTTT
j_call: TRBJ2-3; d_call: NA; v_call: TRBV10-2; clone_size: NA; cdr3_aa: CASSDSTDTQYF; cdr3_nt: TGCGCCAGCAGTGATAGCACAGATACGCAGTATTTT
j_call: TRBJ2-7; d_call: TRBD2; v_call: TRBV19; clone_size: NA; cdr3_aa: CASSTREVVYEQYF; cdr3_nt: TGTGCCAGTAGTACCCGGGAGGTGGTCTACGAGCAGTACTTC
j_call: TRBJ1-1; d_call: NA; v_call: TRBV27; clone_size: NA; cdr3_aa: CASSLWSGRLNTEAFF; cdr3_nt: TGTGCCAGCAGTTTATGGTCGGGGAGGCTGAACACTGAAGCTTTCTTT
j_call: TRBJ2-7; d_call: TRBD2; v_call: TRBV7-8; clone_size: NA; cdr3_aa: CASNPSGTSHYEQYF; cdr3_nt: TGTGCCAGCAACCCTAGCGGCACCTCCCACTACGAGCAGTACTTC
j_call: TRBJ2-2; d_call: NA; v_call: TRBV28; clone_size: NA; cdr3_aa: CASSSQDGHVGTGELFF; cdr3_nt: TGTGCCAGCAGTTCCCAAGACGGCCACGTTGGGACCGGGGAGCTGTTTTTT
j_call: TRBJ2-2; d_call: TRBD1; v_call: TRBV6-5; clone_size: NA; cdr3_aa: CASCRTGNTGELFF; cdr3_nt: TGTGCCAGCTGTCGGACAGGGAACACCGGGGAGCTGTTTTTT
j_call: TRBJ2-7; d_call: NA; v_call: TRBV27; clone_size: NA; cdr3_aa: CASSNSDSPSYEQYF; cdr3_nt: TGTGCCAGCAGTAACTCGGATTCACCCTCCTACGAGCAGTACTTC
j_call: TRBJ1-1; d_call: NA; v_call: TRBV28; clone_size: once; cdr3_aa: CASSLGPGLNEAFF; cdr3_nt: TGTGCCAGCAGTTTGGGCCCAGGGTTGAATGAAGCTTTCTTT
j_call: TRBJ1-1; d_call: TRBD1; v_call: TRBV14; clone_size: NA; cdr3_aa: CASSPKDRTPNTEAFF; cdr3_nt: TGTGCCAGCAGCCCAAAGGACAGGACCCCGAACACTGAAGCTTTCTTT
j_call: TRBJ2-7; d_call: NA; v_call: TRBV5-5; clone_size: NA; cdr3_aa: CASSLSGPEQYF; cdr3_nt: TGTGCCAGCAGCTTATCTGGGCCCGAGCAGTACTTC
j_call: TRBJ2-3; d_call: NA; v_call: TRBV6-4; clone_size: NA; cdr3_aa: CASSERGLEDTQYF; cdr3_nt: TGTGCCAGCAGTGAGCGGGGATTGGAGGATACGCAGTATTTT
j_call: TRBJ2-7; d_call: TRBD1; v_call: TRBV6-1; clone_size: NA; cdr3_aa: CASSPTHRGRYEQYF; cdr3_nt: TGTGCCAGCAGCCCCACTCACAGGGGGAGGTACGAGCAGTACTTC
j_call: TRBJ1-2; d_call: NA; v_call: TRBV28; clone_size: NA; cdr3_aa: CASSFWPADGYTF; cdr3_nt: TGTGCCAGCAGTTTTTGGCCGGCGGATGGCTACACCTTC
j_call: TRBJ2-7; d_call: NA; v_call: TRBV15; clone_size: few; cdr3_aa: CATSRDIADGLYEQYF; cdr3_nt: TGTGCCACCAGCAGAGATATCGCGGACGGACTCTACGAGCAGTACTTC
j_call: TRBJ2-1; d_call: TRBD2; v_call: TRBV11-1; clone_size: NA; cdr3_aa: CASSSGLAVSNEQFF; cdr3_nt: TGTGCCAGCAGCTCGGGACTAGCGGTGAGCAATGAGCAGTTCTTC
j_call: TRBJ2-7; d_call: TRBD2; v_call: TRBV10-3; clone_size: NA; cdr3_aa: CAISVAPAGGMYEQYF; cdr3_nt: TGTGCCATCAGTGTGGCTCCTGCGGGAGGAATGTACGAGCAGTACTTC
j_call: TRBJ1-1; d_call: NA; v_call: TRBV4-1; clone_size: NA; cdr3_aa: CASSHTSLGLAGTEAFF; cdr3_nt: TGCGCCAGCAGCCATACTAGCCTGGGATTAGCGGGAACTGAAGCTTTCTTT
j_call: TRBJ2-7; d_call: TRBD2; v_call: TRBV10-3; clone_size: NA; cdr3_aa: CAISEKASGSSYEQYF; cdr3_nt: TGTGCCATCAGTGAGAAGGCCAGCGGGAGCTCCTACGAGCAGTACTTC
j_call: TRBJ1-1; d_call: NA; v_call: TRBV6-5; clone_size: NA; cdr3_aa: CASSFMEGNTEAFF; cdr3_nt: TGTGCCAGCAGTTTCATGGAGGGAAACACTGAAGCTTTCTTT
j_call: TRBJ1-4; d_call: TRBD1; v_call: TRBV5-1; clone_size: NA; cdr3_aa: CASSLVSGTVNEKLFF; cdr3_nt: TGCGCCAGCAGCTTGGTGTCCGGGACAGTTAATGAAAAACTGTTTTTT